This entry describes one T cell receptor beta chain. The sample is drawn from a study of blood T cell repertoires in COVID-19. Study-level background: Acute and convalescent COVID-19 samples came from the United States, Italy and Spain. PBMCs, B-cell-depleted T cells, or T cells provided the cDNA or gDNA that made up the material.

The CDR3 sequence is 15 residues long. Germline V gives CDR1 SGDLS, CDR2 YYNGEE. Losses at the gene ends were 2 bases for V and 8 bases for J; bases not matched to a gene: 6. Authors' methods: Quantification of nucleated cells was approximated via reference gene primer amplification. The table came from immunoSEQ multiplex PCR; TCRdb's copy has only in-frame clones and leaves some out. D and trimming come from the DNA, and the V and J calls and clone size come from that table. The data contain 35,000 to 40,000 clones, about four fifths of them singletons. V is TRBV9 and J is TRBJ2-1, with 11 bases matching TRBD2. Material: peripheral blood. The clonotype originates from a man at least 80 years old with active or convalescent COVID-19. CDR3 residues: CASSVLAGGLDEQFF. In DNA, the CDR3 is TGTGCCAGCAGCGTTTTAGCGGGAGGGCTTGATGAGCAGTTCTTC.